The rows below give T cell receptor beta chains drawn from one sample of a study of spatial heterogeneity in lung cancer. From the 5' RACE reads, TCRdb called clonotypes with MiXCR, one entry per CDR3 protein. This table has tens of thousands of distinct CDR3 sequences, approximately 21% appearing once. Sequenced here: PBMCs, sampled at surgery. The source of these receptors is a male donor with early-stage non-small cell lung cancer. The CDR3 runs from the conserved cysteine through the conserved F or W. Fields, in order: J gene, clone size, V gene, D gene, CDR3 DNA, CDR3 protein. A D gene is named only where the DNA matches it firmly. Some rows mark clone size as missing; the rest say once, few, many or name a class of expanded clone.

TRBJ2-5 | . | TRBV6-5 | . | TGTGCCACCCAGGGTTGGGAGACCCAGTACTTC | CATQGWETQYF
TRBJ2-7 | . | TRBV11-2 | . | TGTGCCAGCAGCTTATATCCAGGGTGGTACTTC | CASSLYPGWYF
TRBJ1-2 | few | TRBV3-1 | . | TGTGCCAGCAGCCAAGAATCCACCTATGGCTACACCTTC | CASSQESTYGYTF
TRBJ1-4 | . | TRBV20-1 | . | TGCAGCGGGGTGGCAGGAGAAAATGAAAAACTGTTTTTT | CSGVAGENEKLFF
TRBJ2-5 | few | TRBV11-1 | . | TGTGCCAGCAGCTTAGATGGGCAGCAAGAGACCCAGTACTTC | CASSLDGQQETQYF
TRBJ1-4 | . | TRBV19 | . | TGTGCCAGTAGTGCAGTCTATGAAAAACTGTTTTTT | CASSAVYEKLFF
TRBJ1-5 | . | TRBV11-3 | . | TGTGCCAGCAGCTTAGATATGAATCAGCCCCAGCATTTT | CASSLDMNQPQHF
TRBJ2-7 | many | TRBV7-2 | TRBD1 | TGTGCCAGCAGCTTAGGGACAGGGGCATCCGAGCAGTACTTC | CASSLGTGASEQYF
TRBJ1-6 | . | TRBV5-1 | TRBD1 | TGCGCCAGCAGTTGGGGACAGGGGGCGGATAATTCACCCCTCCACTTT | CASSWGQGADNSPLHF
TRBJ1-3 | few | TRBV5-1 | . | TGCGCCAGCAGCACCGGTAATACAGGTTTTTCTGGAAACACCATATATTTT | CASSTGNTGFSGNTIYF
TRBJ1-5 | . | TRBV28 | . | TGTGCCAGCAGTGCGGGGTGGGATAGCAATCAGCCCCAGCATTTT | CASSAGWDSNQPQHF
TRBJ2-7 | . | TRBV7-9 | TRBD1 | TGTGCCAGCAGCCCACGGACAGGTTACGAGCAGTACTTC | CASSPRTGYEQYF
TRBJ2-7 | . | TRBV28 | TRBD2 | TGTGCCAGCAGTTTTACCCCGGGACTAGCGGGAGCGCAGTACTTC | CASSFTPGLAGAQYF
TRBJ2-5 | few | TRBV2 | . | TGTGCCAGCAGCGGGGGACTGCAAGAGACCCAGTACTTC | CASSGGLQETQYF
TRBJ2-7 | medium-sized | TRBV5-1 | . | TGCGCCAGCCGAATATCCGAAGACTACGAGCAGTACTTC | CASRISEDYEQYF
TRBJ2-2 | few | TRBV20-1 | . | TGCAGTGCTGCCCTCGGGGGATCGGGCACCGGGGAGCTGTTTTTT | CSAALGGSGTGELFF
TRBJ2-1 | many | TRBV10-3 | . | TGTGCCATCAGTGAGCGGGACACCAACAATGAGCAGTTCTTC | CAISERDTNNEQFF
TRBJ1-2 | many | TRBV6-2/TRBV6-3 | . | TGTGCCAGCAGTTTCGAGGGCCTCTTTGGAGCTGGCTACACCTTC | CASSFEGLFGAGYTF
TRBJ1-1 | . | TRBV5-1 | TRBD1 | TGCGCCAGCAGCCCGACAGGGTTTACTGAAGCTTTCTTT | CASSPTGFTEAFF
TRBJ2-1 | many | TRBV4-2 | TRBD1 | TGTGCCAGCAGCACCCGGGACAGGGGGGATGAGCAGTTCTTC | CASSTRDRGDEQFF
TRBJ1-2 | many | TRBV21-1 | . | TGTGCCAGCAGCAAAGGTTGTTGCGCCTTCGATCTTCGTTATGGCTACACCTTC | CASSKGCCAFDLRYGYTF
TRBJ1-3 | few | TRBV28 | . | TGTGCCAGCAGTTTATGGCGGACCTCTGGAAACACCATATATTTT | CASSLWRTSGNTIYF
TRBJ2-3 | . | TRBV2 | . | TGTGTCGTGGGAAGGACTTACGGAGATACGCAGTATTTT | CVVGRTYGDTQYF
TRBJ2-3 | few | TRBV10-3 | . | TGTGCCATCAGGCCAGCCGGCGAGGGAGATACGCAGTATTTT | CAIRPAGEGDTQYF